The 32 T cell receptor beta chains below come from one sample, sequenced in a study of response to subunit inactivated influenza vaccine. TCRdb processed the RT-PCR reads anew with MiXCR; each CDR3 protein has one entry. This repertoire shows approximately 570,000 distinct CDR3 sequences, less than 8% found once; its top ten account for over 10%. The specimen comprised PBMCs from blood, sampled about 24 months after vaccination. The source is a man in his fifties or sixties who received an inactivated influenza vaccine.

This clonotype came up a few times. The chain is built from TRBV5-1 and TRBJ1-5, with a possible D match to TRBD1 (5 bases). This CDR3 spans 15 amino acids. V was clipped by 1 base and J by 2 bases, with 10 bases between them. Germline assignment: CDR1 SGHRS and CDR2 YFSETQ. In DNA, the CDR3 is TGCGCCAGCAGCTTGCTCCCGGGGGGCAATCAGCCCCAGCATTTT. Translated, it gives CASSLLPGGNQPQHF.

The gene calls are TRBV4-1 and TRBJ2-7; TRBD1 is a possible D gene (5 bases). V gave up 0 bases and J gave up 6 bases, with 15 bases separating them. The germline V gene has CDR1 MGHRA and CDR2 YSYEKL. CDR3 length equals 15 residues. For the CDR3, the DNA is TGCGCCAGCAGCCAAGAGAGTCAGGGTTTAGGCGAGCAGTACTTC. The encoded protein is CASSQESQGLGEQYF.

This clonotype was detected only a few times. The chain joins TRBV5-1 to TRBJ2-2, with a tentative D call TRBD1 (6 bases). V lost 0 bases, J lost 0 bases, and 9 bases lay in between. CDR3 length equals 16 residues. Per germline, CDR1 SGHRS and CDR2 YFSETQ. The CDR3 reads CASSLESGANTGELFF. The DNA of the CDR3 is TGCGCCAGCAGCTTGGAATCAGGGGCGAACACCGGGGAGCTGTTTTTT.

This clonotype occurred many times. The chain has TRBV7-8 and TRBJ2-7; weak D call: TRBD2 (6 bases). Germline V gene data show CDR1 as SGHVS and CDR2 as FQNEAQ. CDR3 length equals 18 residues. V lost 7 bases, J lost 1 base, and 26 bases lay in between. CDR3 protein: CASNLWGPGSGTSYEQYF. The CDR3 DNA is TGTGCCAGCAACCTCTGGGGCCCGGGTAGCGGAACATCCTACGAGCAGTACTTC. The whole variable domain, filled in from reference TRBV7-8 and TRBJ2-7, reads GAGVSQSPRYKVAKRGQDVALRCDPISGHVSLFWYQQALGQGPEFLTYFQNEAQLDKSGLPSDRFFAERPEGSVSTLKIQRTQQEDSAVYLCASNLWGPGSGTSYEQYFGPGTRLTVT.

The genes are TRBV4-3 and TRBJ2-5; 7 bases line up with TRBD2. The length of the CDR3 is 13 residues. The germline CDR1 and CDR2 sequences are LGHNA and YSLEER. V gave up 4 bases and J gave up 5 bases; unmatched junction bases: 4. The CDR3 region has the DNA TGCGCCAGCAGCCGGCTGGGAGGGGAGACCCAGTACTTC. The encoded protein is CASSRLGGETQYF.

This clonotype came up many times. J is TRBJ2-2 and V is TRBV7-6; D is unclear. The germline V and J ends were trimmed by 1 base and 1 base, with 4 bases remaining between them. The CDR3 has 14 amino acids. The germline CDR1 and CDR2 sequences are SGHVS and FNYEAQ. The chain's CDR3 is CASSLVQNTGELFF. CDR3 nucleotides: TGTGCCAGCAGCTTAGTACAGAACACCGGGGAGCTGTTTTTT.

This clonotype occurred many times. The chain uses TRBV7-9 and TRBJ1-1; TRBD1 is a possible D gene (5 bases). Germline lookup yields CDR1 SEHNR and CDR2 FQNEAQ (reference sequence). The CDR3 is 15 residues long. V gave up 5 bases and J gave up 0 bases, with 13 bases separating them. The CDR3 spells CASSQPAGMNTEAFF. CDR3 DNA: TGTGCCAGCAGCCAGCCCGCAGGGATGAACACTGAAGCTTTCTTT.

This chain connects TRBV2 to TRBJ1-2; D unclear. There are 14 residues in the CDR3. Germline values: CDR1 SNHLY, CDR2 FYNNEI. The V gene lost 3 bases and the J gene lost 7 bases, with 15 bases spanning the gap. CDR3 region: CASSDRTIRSGYTF. CDR3 DNA sequence: TGTGCCAGCAGTGACAGGACCATAAGGAGTGGCTACACCTTC.

This chain joins TRBV24-1 and TRBJ2-3; D call uncertain. V gave up 4 bases and J gave up 1 base, with 17 bases separating them. CDR1 and CDR2 from the germline V gene are KGHDR and SFDVKD. The CDR3 is 17 amino acids. The CDR3 spells CATSESLLDVGTDTQYF. CDR3 nucleotides: TGTGCCACCAGTGAATCGCTACTGGATGTGGGCACAGATACGCAGTATTTT.

This clonotype was seen ten or more times. V usage is TRBV7-2 and J usage is TRBJ1-5; no definite D call. The germline V gene has CDR1 SGHTA and CDR2 FQGNSA. The length of the CDR3 is 14 residues. V was cut by 1 base and J by 10 bases, with 14 bases left in between. The CDR3 sequence: CASSLGGELQPQHF. The CDR3 nucleotides are TGTGCCAGCAGCTTAGGAGGCGAACTCCAACCCCAGCATTTT.

The chain has TRBV5-1 and TRBJ1-6; D not certain. The CDR3 spans 14 residues. V was trimmed by 4 bases and J by 9 bases, leaving 14 bases between them. Germline CDR1 is SGHRS and CDR2 is YFSETQ. CDR3 sequence: CASSEEGWISPLHF. CDR3 sequence (DNA): TGCGCCAGCAGCGAAGAGGGATGGATTTCACCCCTCCACTTT.

Regarding this clonotype: Possible read error: a much larger clone is one base away. The J gene is TRBJ1-2, the V gene TRBV10-3; 7 bases match TRBD1. The germline CDR1 and CDR2 sequences are ENHRY and SYGVKD. J gave up 7 bases and V 3 bases, and 17 bases lay outside the gene matches. This CDR3 has 17 residues. The CDR3 nucleotides read TGTGCCATCAGTGAAACCGGGACAGCTAGAAATGGCTGTGGCTACACCTTC. Translation: CAISETGTARNGCGYTF.

The chain couples TRBV24-1 to TRBJ2-3; a possible D gene is TRBD1 (6 bases). CDR3 length: 14 amino acids. V gave up 7 bases and J gave up 4 bases, with 14 bases separating them. Per the germline V gene, CDR1 is KGHDR and CDR2 is SFDVKD. The CDR3 protein is CATSNPQGSDTQYF. The CDR3 coding sequence is TGTGCCACCAGCAACCCACAGGGCTCAGATACGCAGTATTTT.

This clonotype appeared many times. This chain uses TRBV10-3 with TRBJ2-1; 9 bases fit TRBD1. The CDR3 is made up of 16 amino acids. The V and J ends lost 5 bases and 1 base, in that order; junction bases with no gene match: 6. Looked up from germline, CDR1 is ENHRY and CDR2 is SYGVKD. The CDR3 coding sequence is TGTGCCATCAGTACAGGGGGCCGGGGATCCTACAATGAGCAGTTCTTC. This codes for CAISTGGRGSYNEQFF.

There are many counts of this clonotype. The chain recombines TRBV6-6 with TRBJ1-2; D is perhaps TRBD1 (6 bases). Germline loops: CDR1 MNHNY, CDR2 SVGAGI (reference sequence). The CDR3 covers 12 residues. The V gene lost 5 bases and the J gene lost 8 bases, with 12 bases spanning the gap. The CDR3 DNA is TGTGCCAGCAGTCGGACAGAGGGGGGCTACACCTTC. It translates to CASSRTEGGYTF.

This clonotype appeared a few times. CDR3 sequence reads: CASSSSSGNKDTQYF. The CDR3 nucleotides read TGCGCCAGCAGCTCGTCTAGCGGGAATAAGGATACGCAGTATTTT. This sequence joins TRBV5-1 and TRBJ2-3; 9 positions match TRBD2. The CDR3 has 15 amino acids. Looked up from germline, CDR1 is SGHRS and CDR2 is YFSETQ. V gave up 3 bases and J gave up 6 bases; unmatched junction bases: 8.

V gene TRBV19 combines with J gene TRBJ2-1; 16 bases align to TRBD2. The junction had 20 bases not matched to a gene; V was cut back by 4 bases and J by 8 bases. This CDR3 is built from 21 residues. The germline gives CDR1 LNHDA, CDR2 SQIVND (reference sequence). The CDR3 DNA sequence: TGTGCCAGTAGTACCCGCACACCGGGACTAGCGGGGGGGCTCGGTTCCGATGAGCAGTTCTTC. It translates to CASSTRTPGLAGGLGSDEQFF.

Ten or more counts support this clonotype. The rearrangement joins TRBV7-2 to TRBJ2-3, with 7 positions matching TRBD1. Germline V gene sequence: CDR1 SGHTA, CDR2 FQGNSA. Germline trimming cut 4 bases from V and 3 bases from J; bases unmatched to any gene: 1. The CDR3 covers 13 residues. DNA of the CDR3: TGTGCCAGCAGCTCGACAGGGACAGATACGCAGTATTTT. Residues: CASSSTGTDTQYF.

This clonotype has only a few counts. The gene calls are TRBV5-1 and TRBJ2-7; D is ambiguous. Germline V lookup: CDR1 SGHRS, CDR2 YFSETQ. This CDR3 region has 13 residues. The ends were cut back, 0 bases at V and 6 bases at J, with 10 bases in the middle. CDR3 region: CASSLAWVSEQYF. The CDR3 DNA sequence: TGCGCCAGCAGCTTGGCGTGGGTCAGCGAGCAGTACTTC.

The chain recombines TRBV29-1 with TRBJ1-2, with TRBD1 as a possible D gene (5 bases). The CDR3 consists of 12 residues. V lost 7 bases and J lost 8, with 17 bases in between. Germline V gene sequence: CDR1 SQVTM, CDR2 ANQGSEA. CDR3 in amino acids: CSAARGAGGYTF. The CDR3 DNA is TGCAGCGCCGCACGCGGGGCGGGGGGCTACACCTTC.

The chain joins TRBV4-3 to TRBJ2-7; D not certain. The V end lost 0 bases, the J end lost 1 base, and 10 bases lay between the germline ends. The CDR3 is made up of 15 amino acids. Germline V gives CDR1 LGHNA, CDR2 YSLEER. The CDR3 DNA is TGCGCCAGCAGCCAAGACCAGACGGCGTCCTACGAGCAGTACTTC. Amino acid sequence: CASSQDQTASYEQYF.

The chain employs TRBV5-3 and TRBJ2-1, with 9 bases fitting TRBD2. TRBV5-3 is an ORF; its function is uncertain. This CDR3 is 16 amino acids long. The J segment lost 7 bases and the V segment lost 3 bases, leaving 11 bases of the junction unmatched. The CDR3 bases are TGTGCCAGAAGCTATCTTTCTGCGGGGGGGCCTAATGAGCAGTTCTTC. The encoded protein is CARSYLSAGGPNEQFF.

This rearrangement joins TRBV29-1 to TRBJ2-7; D might be TRBD1 (6 bases). The CDR3 has 12 residues. Germline V CDR1 and CDR2: SQVTM, ANQGSEA. The V and J ends lost 6 bases and 4 bases respectively, with 13 bases between them. CDR3 protein: CSVRTAVYEQYF. CDR3 nucleotides: TGCAGCGTGCGGACAGCAGTTTACGAGCAGTACTTC.

J is TRBJ2-3 and V is TRBV4-3; possible D gene TRBD2, 7 bases. The length of the CDR3 is 16 residues. V was trimmed by 4 bases and J by 4 bases, leaving 18 bases between them. Germline CDR1 reads LGHNA; CDR2 reads YSLEER. The CDR3 loop is CASSPRERGHADTQYF. CDR3 nucleotides: TGCGCCAGCAGCCCCAGGGAGCGGGGACACGCAGATACGCAGTATTTT.

Ten or more counts support this clonotype. This sequence joins TRBV11-2 and TRBJ2-1, with 9 bases aligning to TRBD1. Germline V gene data show CDR1 as SGHAT and CDR2 as FQNNGV. V trimming: 5 bases; J trimming: 6 bases; junction bases outside the gene matches: 8. The CDR3 loop spans 15 amino acids. The CDR3 is CASSPPGTGINEQFF. CDR3 nucleotide sequence: TGTGCCAGCAGCCCACCCGGGACAGGGATCAATGAGCAGTTCTTC.

A few counts support this clonotype. The chain combines TRBV6-2 or TRBV6-3 with TRBJ2-7; TRBD2 agrees at 7 bases. Losses at the gene ends were 1 base for V and 3 bases for J; bases not matched to a gene: 6. CDR3 length: 15 amino acids. Looked up from germline, CDR1 is MNHEY and CDR2 is SVGEGT. The CDR3 region is CASSYLAGDFYEQYF. The CDR3 DNA is TGTGCCAGCAGTTACTTGGCGGGAGATTTCTACGAGCAGTACTTC.

Only a few counts were recorded for this clonotype. The chain carries TRBV7-2 and TRBJ1-2; D gene unclear. Trimming removed 0 bases from V and 0 bases from J, with 8 bases in between. CDR1 is SGHTA, CDR2 FQGNSA, per germline. This CDR3 contains 15 residues. The CDR3 region is CASSLAGLANYGYTF. The CDR3 region has the DNA TGTGCCAGCAGCTTAGCCGGACTAGCTAACTATGGCTACACCTTC.

This clonotype was counted at least ten times. V usage is TRBV6-5 and J usage is TRBJ2-1; 7 nucleotides align to TRBD2. Looked up from germline, CDR1 is MNHEY and CDR2 is SVGAGI. V shed 1 base, J shed 5 bases, and the junction held 5 bases outside the gene matches. This CDR3 is 15 amino acids long. In DNA form, the CDR3 reads TGTGCCAGCAGTTACTGGGCGGGGGACGACAATGAGCAGTTCTTC. Its translation: CASSYWAGDDNEQFF.

This clonotype has only a few counts. The CDR3: CSARDPRGGNTGELFF. The DNA of the CDR3 is TGCAGTGCTAGAGATCCCCGAGGGGGGAACACCGGGGAGCTGTTTTTT. The V call is TRBV20-1, the J call TRBJ2-2, with TRBD1 as a possible D gene (6 bases). The CDR3 is 16 residues long. Germline V gene data show CDR1 as DFQATT and CDR2 as SNEGSKA (reference sequence). Trimming left V 0 bases short and J 1 base short, with 12 bases between.

The rearrangement links TRBV5-1 to TRBJ2-3, with 7 positions matching TRBD2. CDR3 length: 15 amino acids. Looked up from germline, CDR1 is SGHRS and CDR2 is YFSETQ. Germline trimming cut 3 bases from V and 2 bases from J; bases unmatched to any gene: 6. The CDR3, as DNA: TGCGCCAGCAGCTCGGCGGGGGAGCCCACAGATACGCAGTATTTT. Residues: CASSSAGEPTDTQYF. The variable domain in full, with the rest retrieved from reference TRBV5-1 and TRBJ2-3, is KAGVTQTPRYLIKTRGQQVTLSCSPISGHRSVSWYQQTPGQGLQFLFEYFSETQRNKGNFPGRFSGRQFSNSRSEMNVSTLELGDSALYLCASSSAGEPTDTQYFGPGTRLTVL.

Here the CDR3 DNA reads TGCGCCAGCAGCCAAGATGGGCGGGGGGGCCGCAATGAGCAGTTCTTC. This translates into CASSQDGRGGRNEQFF. This chain connects TRBV4-3 to TRBJ2-1; TRBD2 matches at 9 bases. This CDR3 region has 16 residues. V trimming: 0 bases; J trimming: 6 bases; junction bases outside the gene matches: 6. Per the germline V gene, CDR1 is LGHNA and CDR2 is YSLEER.

This clonotype was recorded at least ten times. V and J are TRBV21-1 and TRBJ1-2; the table's D gene call, TRBD1, was not cross checked with the DNA. TRBV21-1 corresponds to a pseudogene. This CDR3 has 15 residues. The CDR3: CASSLWGTGGYGYTF. The DNA for the CDR3 is TGTGCCAGCAGCCTTTGGGGGACAGGTGGATATGGCTACACCTTC.